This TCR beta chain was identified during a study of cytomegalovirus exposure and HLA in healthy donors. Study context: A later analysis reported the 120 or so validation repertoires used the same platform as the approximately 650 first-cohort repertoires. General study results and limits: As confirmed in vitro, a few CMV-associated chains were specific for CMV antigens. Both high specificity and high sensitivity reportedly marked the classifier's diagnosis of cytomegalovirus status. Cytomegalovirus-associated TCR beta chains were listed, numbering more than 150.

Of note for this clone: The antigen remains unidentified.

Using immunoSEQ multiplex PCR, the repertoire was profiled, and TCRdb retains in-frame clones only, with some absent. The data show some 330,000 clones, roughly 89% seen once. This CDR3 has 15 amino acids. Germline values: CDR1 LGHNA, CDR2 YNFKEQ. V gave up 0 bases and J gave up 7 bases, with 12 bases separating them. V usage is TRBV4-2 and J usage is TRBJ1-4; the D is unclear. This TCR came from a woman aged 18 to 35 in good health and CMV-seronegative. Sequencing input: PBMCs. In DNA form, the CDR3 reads TGTGCCAGCAGCCAAGATCTCCTAGTCGGTGAAAAACTGTTTTTT. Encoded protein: CASSQDLLVGEKLFF.